These T cell receptor beta chains were read from a single sample in a study of identical twins. TCRdb passed the 5' RACE reads through MiXCR, listing each CDR3 protein once. The sample lists about 890,000 distinct CDR3 sequences; 12% were seen once. This sample also appeared in a second study, on yellow fever vaccine responses in identical twins.

Sequenced input: PBMCs. The receptors were sampled from a woman aged 18-30 years in good health. Both conserved end residues are part of each CDR3. Fields, in order: J gene, V gene, CDR3 length, CDR3 protein.

TRBJ1-2	TRBV3-1	14	CASSQVWGTDGYTF
TRBJ2-1	TRBV5-6	14	CASSYRGLAGEQFF
TRBJ2-1	TRBV3-1	16	CASSQYRDYSYNEQFF
TRBJ1-1	TRBV12-3/TRBV12-4	14	CASISRAVDTEAFF
TRBJ2-5	TRBV3-1	14	CASSQASRGETQYF
TRBJ2-1	TRBV3-1	14	CASSQGQGHNEQFF
TRBJ1-1	TRBV3-1	15	CASSQRTGGNTEAFF
TRBJ2-7	TRBV7-9	13	CASRDGGSYEQYF
TRBJ1-4	TRBV7-9	16	CASSLQGTTTNEKLFF
TRBJ2-1	TRBV27	15	CASSSRGRSSNEQFF
TRBJ2-3	TRBV7-2	14	CASSFRLVRDTQYF
TRBJ1-4	TRBV20-1	14	CSARSEGTAEKLFF
TRBJ2-3	TRBV29-1	12	CSVLKSTDTQYF